Shown below are 14 T cell receptor beta chains from a single sample sequenced in a study of CD8+CD57+ T cells in acquired aplastic anemia. Genomic DNA served as template for TCR beta VDJ and CDR3 profiling. TCRdb processed the reads anew with MiXCR; each CDR3 protein has one entry. The repertoire includes more than 250,000 distinct CDR3 sequences, 56% of them detected once, and roughly 8% sits in the top ten. Input material: sorted CD4+, CD8+, or CD8+CD57+ T cells (not recorded which) from PBMCs. Every receptor here comes from a human donor with severe aplastic anemia or a healthy control (not recorded which).

On this clonotype itself: One junction end does not reproduce the germline sequence, and a read error may be involved. This rearrangement joins TRBV7-9 to TRBJ2-1; possibly TRBD1 for D (6 bases). Germline V gene sequence: CDR1 SEHNR, CDR2 FQNEAQ (reference sequence). The CDR3 length is 13 residues. CDR3 region: CASSFGQYNGQLF. DNA of the CDR3: TGTGCCAGCAGCTTTGGACAGTACAATGGGCAGTTATTC.

This chain uses TRBV5-1 with TRBJ2-3; a possible D gene is TRBD2 (5 bases). Germline V gene data show CDR1 as SGHRS and CDR2 as YFSETQ. V lost 2 bases and J 0 bases, leaving 10 bases between the germline ends. The CDR3 spans 15 residues. The CDR3, as DNA: TGCGCCAGCAGCTTTACGCGGGTTAGCACAGATACGCAGTATTTT. Translated: CASSFTRVSTDTQYF.

This clonotype occurred once. A junction boundary mismatches the germline segment, possibly from a read error. CDR3 region: CAISGSRDYNTPLHF. The CDR3 region has the DNA TGTGCCATCAGTGGGTCAAGGGACTATAATACACCCCTCCACTTT. This chain links TRBV10-3 with TRBJ1-6; D is perhaps TRBD1 (5 bases). Germline assignment: CDR1 ENHRY and CDR2 SYGVKD. The CDR3 totals 15 residues.

This clonotype has at least ten counts. J is TRBJ1-5 and V is TRBV2; D perhaps matches TRBD1 (5 bases). Germline CDR1 SNHLY, CDR2 FYNNEI. The CDR3 contains 16 residues. The V end was cut by 1 base, the J end by 3 bases, with 13 bases between. The CDR3 DNA sequence: TGTGCCAGCAGTGAAGGGGGGAGAAGGTACAATCAGCCCCAGCATTTT. Its translation: CASSEGGRRYNQPQHF.

This clonotype was detected only a few times. The V gene is TRBV20-1, the J gene TRBJ2-7; 12 positions match TRBD1. V was pared by 3 bases and J by 7 bases, with 7 bases of the junction left unmatched. The germline CDR1 and CDR2 sequences are DFQATT and SNEGSKA (reference sequence). The CDR3 length is 14 residues. The CDR3, as DNA: TGCAGTGCTAGGGCAGGGACAGGGGGCCAAGAGCAGTACTTC. Amino acids: CSARAGTGGQEQYF.

The V gene is TRBV20-1, the J gene TRBJ2-1; maybe TRBD2 (6 bases). The germline CDR1 and CDR2 sequences are DFQATT and SNEGSKA (reference sequence). This CDR3 is 13 amino acids long. The V end was cut by 3 bases, the J end by 4 bases, with 10 bases between. The CDR3 reads CSASGGGYNEQFF. The CDR3 DNA is TGCAGTGCTAGCGGGGGAGGATACAATGAGCAGTTCTTC.

The CDR3 here is CAISAPDSSYEQYF. The CDR3, as DNA: TGTGCCATCAGCGCCCCAGACTCTTCCTACGAGCAGTACTTC. This sequence joins TRBV10-3 and TRBJ2-7; D gene uncertain. CDR1 ENHRY and CDR2 SYGVKD come from the germline V gene. The CDR3 contains 14 residues. Trimming took 6 bases from V and 1 from J, leaving 13 bases between them.

Many counts were recorded for this clonotype. The CDR3 spells CASSPTGKRVTDTQYF. The CDR3, as DNA: TGTGCCAGCAGCCCAACAGGGAAACGGGTCACAGATACGCAGTATTTT. The chain is built from TRBV9 and TRBJ2-3; a weak D match, TRBD1 (6 bases). This CDR3 has 16 amino acids. The germline gives CDR1 SGDLS, CDR2 YYNGEE. V was cut by 4 bases and J by 2 bases, with 17 bases left in between.

On this clonotype itself: An end of the junction differs from the germline gene, which may be a read error. The V call is TRBV12-3 or TRBV12-4, the J call TRBJ2-1; D uncertain. The CDR3 totals 12 residues. The CDR3 reads CASNGPDNGQFF. The CDR3 region has the DNA TGTGCCAGCAACGGGCCCGACAATGGGCAGTTCTTC.

This chain uses TRBV7-9 with TRBJ2-5; no firm D call. V dropped 4 bases and J dropped 2 bases, with 5 bases sitting between them. CDR1 and CDR2 (germline): SEHNR, FQNEAQ (reference sequence). The CDR3 is made up of 12 amino acids. The CDR3 DNA follows: TGTGCCAGCAGCTCATTTCAAGAGACCCAGTACTTC. Its translation: CASSSFQETQYF. The complete variable domain, with remaining parts taken from reference TRBV7-9 and TRBJ2-5, reads DTGVSQNPRHKITKRGQNVTFRCDPISEHNRLYWYRQTLGQGPEFLTYFQNEAQLEKSRLLSDRFSAERPKGSFSTLEIQRTEQGDSAMYLCASSSFQETQYFGPGTRLLVL.

The chain joins TRBV7-3 to TRBJ2-5; D may match TRBD1 or TRBD2 (5 bases each). V was clipped by 2 bases and J by 7 bases, with 14 bases between them. The CDR3 length is 14 residues. CDR1 SGHTA and CDR2 FQGTGA come from the germline V gene. CDR3 DNA: TGTGCCAGCAGCTTATCGGCGGGTCAGGGGACCCAGTACTTC. Amino acid sequence: CASSLSAGQGTQYF.

The chain recombines TRBV25-1 with TRBJ1-2; TRBD1 might be the D (5 bases). CDR1 and CDR2 (germline): MGHDK, SYGVNS. The CDR3 contains 13 residues. The V end was cut by 8 bases, the J end by 2 bases, with 12 bases between. The CDR3: CASSNTGNYGYTF. For the CDR3, the DNA is TGTGCCAGCTCGAACACAGGCAACTATGGCTACACCTTC.

V and J are TRBV7-9 and TRBJ2-2; weak D call: TRBD2 (6 bases). The CDR3 is made up of 13 amino acids. V lost 5 bases, J lost 7 bases, and 11 bases lay in between. Looked up from germline, CDR1 is SEHNR and CDR2 is FQNEAQ (reference sequence). The CDR3 sequence is CASSPRGFGELFF. CDR3 in DNA: TGTGCCAGCAGCCCACGGGGGTTCGGGGAGCTGTTTTTT. The full variable domain, rest sourced from reference TRBV7-9 and TRBJ2-2, is DTGVSQNPRHKITKRGQNVTFRCDPISEHNRLYWYRQTLGQGPEFLTYFQNEAQLEKSRLLSDRFSAERPKGSFSTLEIQRTEQGDSAMYLCASSPRGFGELFFGEGSRLTVL.

The sample holds many counts of this clonotype. This chain connects TRBV7-9 to TRBJ1-1; 12 bases are shared with TRBD1. This CDR3 spans 16 amino acids. V was clipped by 4 bases and J by 2 bases; unmatched bases: 5. Germline-derived CDR1 and CDR2 are SEHNR and FQNEAQ (reference sequence). The CDR3 nucleotides read TGTGCCAGCAGCTCATGGGACAGGGGGCAAAACACTGAAGCTTTCTTT. This translates into CASSSWDRGQNTEAFF. Full variable domain (rest looked up from reference TRBV7-9 and TRBJ1-1): DTGVSQNPRHKITKRGQNVTFRCDPISEHNRLYWYRQTLGQGPEFLTYFQNEAQLEKSRLLSDRFSAERPKGSFSTLEIQRTEQGDSAMYLCASSSWDRGQNTEAFFGQGTRLTVV.